Shown below are 17 T cell receptor beta chains from a single sample sequenced in a study of cytomegalovirus exposure and HLA in healthy donors. Both 60 Vbeta primers and 13 Jbeta primers went into the PCR. The table came from immunoSEQ multiplex PCR; TCRdb's copy has only in-frame clones and leaves some out. The table includes around 100,000 clones, around three quarters detected once. Sequences were obtained from PBMCs. The receptors shown here come from a woman aged 18-29 years in good health and CMV-seropositive.

This chain uses TRBV28 with TRBJ1-1; TRBD1 might be the D (6 bases). The CDR3 is 15 amino acids. CDR1 MDHEN and CDR2 SYDVKM come from the germline V gene. Trimming left V 6 bases short and J 3 bases short, with 17 bases between. The CDR3: CASSPAGGGYTEAFF. The CDR3, as DNA: TGTGCCAGCAGCCCCGCGGGGGGCGGGTACACTGAAGCTTTCTTT.

Worth noting for this clone: A junction end diverges from the germline sequence, so it may reflect a read error. The chain is built from TRBV14 and TRBJ2-7; 7 bases are a match to TRBD2. CDR1 SGHDN and CDR2 FVKESK come from the germline V gene. CDR3 length: 13 residues. Here the CDR3 reads CASSQDMGREQHF. The DNA of the CDR3 is TGTGCCAGCAGCCAAGATATGGGGCGGGAGCAGCACTTC.

The chain links TRBV6-5 to TRBJ2-7; 11 bases are shared with TRBD2. Per the germline V gene, CDR1 is MNHEY and CDR2 is SVGAGI. CDR3 length equals 16 residues. V gave up 0 bases and J gave up 9 bases; unmatched junction bases: 10. This CDR3 reads CASSYSKTLAGERQYF. CDR3 nucleotide sequence: TGTGCCAGCAGTTACTCGAAAACACTAGCGGGGGAGAGGCAGTACTTC.

The rearrangement uses TRBV10-3 and TRBJ2-2; the D gene is possibly TRBD2 (5 bases). V dropped 0 bases and J dropped 5 bases, with 16 bases sitting between them. This CDR3 contains 17 residues. Germline loops: CDR1 ENHRY, CDR2 SYGVKD. CDR3 coding DNA: TGTGCCATCAGTGAGTCAGGTGGACGGGGAAGTACCGGGGAGCTGTTTTTT. It is translated as CAISESGGRGSTGELFF.

The table lists this clone with a count of one. The rearrangement links TRBV27 to TRBJ1-6, with TRBD1 matching over 9 bases. The CDR3 is 17 residues long. Trimming cost V 6 bases and J 9 bases; bases outside gene matches: 15. CDR1 is MNHEY and CDR2 is SMNVEV in the germline V gene (reference sequence). As DNA, the CDR3 is TGTGCCAGCAGGCCAACAGGGGGCGGCCGGGGGATTTCACCCCTCCACTTT. Protein: CASRPTGGGRGISPLHF.

V usage is TRBV10-3 and J usage is TRBJ2-7, with 7 positions matching TRBD1. The V and J ends lost 0 bases and 5 bases, in that order; junction bases with no gene match: 16. The CDR3 runs 18 residues. Looked up from germline, CDR1 is ENHRY and CDR2 is SYGVKD. For the CDR3, the DNA is TGTGCCATCAGTGAGTCTCCCTTTTTTGACAGGACAGGAAACGAGCAGTACTTC. This gives the protein CAISESPFFDRTGNEQYF.

This chain connects TRBV2 to TRBJ1-2, with a possible D match to TRBD1 (6 bases). CDR1 and CDR2 from the germline V gene are SNHLY and FYNNEI. V lost 4 bases and J 3 bases, leaving 12 bases between the germline ends. The CDR3 is 14 residues long. The CDR3 sequence is CASSGKGGHYGYTF. For the CDR3, the DNA is TGTGCCAGCAGTGGGAAAGGGGGACACTATGGCTACACCTTC.

The rearrangement uses TRBV9 and TRBJ2-2; possibly TRBD2 for D (6 bases). Trimming left V 2 bases short and J 7 bases short, with 12 bases between. The germline V gene encodes CDR1 SGDLS and CDR2 YYNGEE. CDR3 length equals 14 residues. The CDR3 loop is CASSVSGTDGELFF. DNA for the CDR3: TGTGCCAGCAGCGTTAGCGGAACGGACGGGGAGCTGTTTTTT.

The chain employs TRBV7-9 and TRBJ2-1; 10 nucleotides align to TRBD1. The CDR3 loop spans 17 amino acids. Germline V gene lookup returns CDR1 SEHNR and CDR2 FQNEAQ (reference sequence). V dropped 5 bases and J dropped 7; count of bases not matched to a gene: 14. CDR3 sequence: CASSPLKRTGGWNEQFF. The DNA for the CDR3 is TGTGCCAGCAGCCCTCTTAAACGGACAGGGGGATGGAATGAGCAGTTCTTC.

The gene calls are TRBV27 and TRBJ2-6; D uncertain. Trimming cost V 3 bases and J 2 bases, with 8 bases left between them. The germline V gene encodes CDR1 MNHEY and CDR2 SMNVEV (reference sequence). The CDR3 consists of 15 residues. Written as DNA, the CDR3 is TGTGCCAGCAGTTTTACCACAGCTGGGGCCAACGTCCTGACTTTC. Its translation: CASSFTTAGANVLTF.

The chain has TRBV15 and TRBJ2-1; tentative D call: TRBD2 (5 bases). Germline CDR1 is LNHNV and CDR2 is YYDKDF (reference sequence). The ends were cut back, 2 bases at V and 3 bases at J, with 14 bases in the middle. The CDR3 length is 16 residues. The CDR3: CATSRNRPGYYNEQFF. The CDR3 DNA reads as TGTGCCACCAGCAGAAACCGACCGGGGTACTACAATGAGCAGTTCTTC.

The rearrangement joins TRBV2 to TRBJ1-4; D unclear. V was cut by 9 bases and J by 0 bases, with 11 bases left in between. This CDR3 comprises 14 residues. The germline gives CDR1 SNHLY, CDR2 FYNNEI. DNA for the CDR3: TGTGCCAGTGGGAGAGTTGCAACTAATGAAAAACTGTTTTTT. It codes for CASGRVATNEKLFF. Together with reference TRBV2 and TRBJ1-4, the CDR3 gives the full variable domain: EPEVTQTPSHQVTQMGQEVILRCVPISNHLYFYWYRQILGQKVEFLVSFYNNEISEKSEIFDDQFSVERPDGSNFTLKIRSTKLEDSAMYFCASGRVATNEKLFFGSGTQLSVL.

The chain joins TRBV7-3 to TRBJ2-1; D unresolved. The germline gives CDR1 SGHTA, CDR2 FQGTGA. Trimming removed 1 base at V and 3 bases at J, with 7 bases between. The CDR3 has 14 residues. CDR3 nucleotides: TGTGCCAGCAGCTTAAAGCCAAACTACAATGAGCAGTTCTTC. This codes for CASSLKPNYNEQFF.

The chain carries TRBV9 and TRBJ2-2; 9 bases agree with TRBD1. CDR1 and CDR2 (germline): SGDLS, YYNGEE. V was pared by 0 bases and J by 6 bases, with 6 bases of the junction left unmatched. The CDR3 is 16 amino acids. The CDR3 DNA reads as TGTGCCAGCAGCGTAGTCACAGGGGGCCTCCCCGGGGAGCTGTTTTTT. This encodes CASSVVTGGLPGELFF. Supplemented by reference TRBV9 and TRBJ2-2, the full variable domain reads DSGVTQTPKHLITATGQRVTLRCSPRSGDLSVYWYQQSLDQGLQFLIQYYNGEERAKGNILERFSAQQFPDLHSELNLSSLELGDSALYFCASSVVTGGLPGELFFGEGSRLTVL.

This chain uses TRBV7-8 with TRBJ2-5; 8 bases fit TRBD1. CDR1 SGHVS and CDR2 FQNEAQ come from the germline V gene. This CDR3 has 13 amino acids. The V segment lost 4 bases and the J segment 5 bases; nucleotides outside the gene matches: 3. CDR3 sequence (DNA): TGTGCCAGCAGCTCGGACAGGGAGGAGACCCAGTACTTC. Its translation: CASSSDREETQYF.

The chain couples TRBV27 to TRBJ2-7; TRBD1 might be the D (6 bases). Germline V gene lookup returns CDR1 MNHEY and CDR2 SMNVEV (reference sequence). V lost 3 bases and J lost 0, with 9 bases in between. This CDR3 comprises 14 residues. Here the CDR3 reads CASSLGTNSYEQYF. As DNA, the CDR3 is TGTGCCAGCAGTTTGGGGACAAACTCCTACGAGCAGTACTTC.

The chain combines TRBV11-1 with TRBJ2-1; 9 positions match TRBD1. The CDR3 has 15 residues. V shed 4 bases and J 2 bases; nucleotides not matched to a gene: 3. Per germline, CDR1 SGHAT and CDR2 FQDESV (reference sequence). The CDR3 reads CASSWGQGAYNEQFF. CDR3 nucleotide sequence: TGTGCCAGCAGCTGGGGACAGGGAGCCTACAATGAGCAGTTCTTC.